This TCR beta chain was recorded in a study of cytomegalovirus exposure and HLA in healthy donors. About the study: A prior analysis found 117 million unique TCR beta sequences from around 180 million T cells.

Whole-study findings and limits: Compared with the roughly 670-donor mean, an Asian-associated ancestry cluster reportedly had fewer N-insertions, according to a later analysis. TCR beta chains numbering 164 were designated cytomegalovirus-associated.

PCR was performed using 60 Vbeta and 13 Jbeta primers. Produced via immunoSEQ multiplex PCR; TCRdb's table is partial and in-frame only. The sample holds under 200,000 clones, around four fifths seen once. Note on this clone: Its matching antigen is unknown.

CDR3 length: 13 residues. The V gene lost 4 bases and the J gene lost 5 bases, with 11 bases spanning the gap. This rearrangement joins TRBV23-1 to TRBJ1-2; D perhaps matches TRBD1 (5 bases). TRBV23-1 is annotated as an ORF whose role is uncertain. Sequencing used PBMCs. The sequence derives from a woman aged 45-65 years in good health and CMV-seropositive. CDR3 coding DNA: TGCGCCAGCAGTCGGGCAGGGCCGTATGGCTACACCTTC. Protein sequence: CASSRAGPYGYTF.